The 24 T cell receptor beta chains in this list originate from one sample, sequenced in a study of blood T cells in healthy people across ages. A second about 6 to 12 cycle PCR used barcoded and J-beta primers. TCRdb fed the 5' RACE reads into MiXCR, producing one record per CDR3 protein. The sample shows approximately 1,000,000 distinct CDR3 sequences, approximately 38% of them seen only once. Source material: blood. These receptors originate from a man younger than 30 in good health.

In nucleotides, the CDR3 is TGTGCCAGCAGCGCACCGGAACAGTTTAACAATGAGCAGTTCTTC. Amino acid sequence: CASSAPEQFNNEQFF. The chain recombines TRBV7-9 with TRBJ2-1; no reliable D call. The CDR3 has 15 amino acids. The ends were cut back, 5 bases at V and 5 bases at J, with 16 bases in the middle. Germline assignment: CDR1 SEHNR and CDR2 FQNEAQ (reference sequence).

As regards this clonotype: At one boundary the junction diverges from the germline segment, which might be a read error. The CDR3 DNA reads TGTGCCGGCAGTCCATACAGGGGGCGCGGGACTGAAGCTTTCTTT. It is translated as CAGSPYRGRGTEAFF. This chain uses TRBV27 with TRBJ1-1; 9 bases agree with TRBD1. Germline CDR1 is MNHEY and CDR2 is SMNVEV (reference sequence). CDR3 length: 15 amino acids.

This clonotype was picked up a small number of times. The CDR3 spells CASSESGGSGETQYF. In nucleotides, the CDR3 is TGTGCCAGCAGTGAATCAGGGGGTAGCGGGGAGACCCAGTACTTC. The V gene is TRBV25-1, the J gene TRBJ2-5, with D perhaps TRBD1 or TRBD2 (7 bases each). V dropped 1 base and J dropped 5 bases, with 14 bases sitting between them. This CDR3 comprises 15 residues. The V gene's germline CDR1 is MGHDK and CDR2 SYGVNS.

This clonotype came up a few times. The CDR3 DNA reads as TGCGCCAGCAGCATCGGGACAGGGACCTACAATGAGCAGTTCTTC. It translates to CASSIGTGTYNEQFF. The rearrangement links TRBV5-1 to TRBJ2-1; TRBD1 matches 9 bases. V was clipped by 4 bases and J by 2 bases; unmatched bases: 4. CDR3 size: 15 residues. CDR1 is SGHRS and CDR2 is YFSETQ in the germline V gene.

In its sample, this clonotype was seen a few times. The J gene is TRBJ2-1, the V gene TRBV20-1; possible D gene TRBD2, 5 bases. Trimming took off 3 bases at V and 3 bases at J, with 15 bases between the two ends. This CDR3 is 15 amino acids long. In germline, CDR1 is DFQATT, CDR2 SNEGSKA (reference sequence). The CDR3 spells CSASRRNSLYNEQFF. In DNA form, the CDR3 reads TGCAGTGCTAGCAGGAGGAACTCCCTCTACAATGAGCAGTTCTTC.

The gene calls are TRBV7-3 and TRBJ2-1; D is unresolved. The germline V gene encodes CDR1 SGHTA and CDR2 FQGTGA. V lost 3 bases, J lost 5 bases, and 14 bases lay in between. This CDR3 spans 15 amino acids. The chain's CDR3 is CASSFGSAFNNEQFF. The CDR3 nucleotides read TGTGCCAGCAGCTTTGGCAGCGCCTTCAACAATGAGCAGTTCTTC. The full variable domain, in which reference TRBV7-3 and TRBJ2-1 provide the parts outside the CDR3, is GAGVSQTPSNKVTEKGKYVELRCDPISGHTALYWYRQSLGQGPEFLIYFQGTGAADDSGLPNDRFFAVRPEGSVSTLKIQRTERGDSAVYLCASSFGSAFNNEQFFGPGTRLTVL.

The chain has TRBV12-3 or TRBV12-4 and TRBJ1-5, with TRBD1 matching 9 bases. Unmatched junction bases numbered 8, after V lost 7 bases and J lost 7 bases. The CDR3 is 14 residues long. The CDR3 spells CASTDGTGTQPQHF. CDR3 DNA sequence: TGTGCCAGCACTGACGGGACAGGGACACAGCCCCAGCATTTT.

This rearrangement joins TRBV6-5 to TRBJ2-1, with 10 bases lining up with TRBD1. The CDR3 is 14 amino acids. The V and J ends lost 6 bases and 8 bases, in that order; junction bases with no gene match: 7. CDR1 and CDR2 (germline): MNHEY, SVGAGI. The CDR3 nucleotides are TGTGCCAGCAGCCACCGGGACAGGGGTTATGAGCAGTTCTTC. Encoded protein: CASSHRDRGYEQFF.

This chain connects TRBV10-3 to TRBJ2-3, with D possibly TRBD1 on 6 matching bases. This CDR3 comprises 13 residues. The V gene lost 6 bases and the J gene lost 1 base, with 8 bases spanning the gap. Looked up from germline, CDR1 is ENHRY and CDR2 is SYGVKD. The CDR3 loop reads CAIRNRGTDTQYF. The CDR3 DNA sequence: TGTGCCATCAGGAACAGGGGCACAGATACGCAGTATTTT.

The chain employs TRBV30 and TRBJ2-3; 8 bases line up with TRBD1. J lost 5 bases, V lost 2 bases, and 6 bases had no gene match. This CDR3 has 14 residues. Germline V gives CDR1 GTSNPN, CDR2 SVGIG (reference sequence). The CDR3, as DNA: TGTGCCTGGAGTAGCAGGGGGCTCGGAGATACGCAGTATTTT. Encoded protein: CAWSSRGLGDTQYF.

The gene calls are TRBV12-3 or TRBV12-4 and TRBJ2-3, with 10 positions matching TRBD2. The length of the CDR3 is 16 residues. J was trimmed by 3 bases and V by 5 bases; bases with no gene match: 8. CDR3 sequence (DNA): TGTGCCAGCAGTAAACTACTAGCGGGGAGAACAGATACGCAGTATTTT. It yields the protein CASSKLLAGRTDTQYF.

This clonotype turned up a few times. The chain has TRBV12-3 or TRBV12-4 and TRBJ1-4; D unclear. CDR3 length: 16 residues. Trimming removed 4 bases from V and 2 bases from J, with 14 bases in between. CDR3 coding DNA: TGTGCCAGCAGTTCACACGGCCGAGAGACTAATGAAAAACTGTTTTTT. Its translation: CASSSHGRETNEKLFF.

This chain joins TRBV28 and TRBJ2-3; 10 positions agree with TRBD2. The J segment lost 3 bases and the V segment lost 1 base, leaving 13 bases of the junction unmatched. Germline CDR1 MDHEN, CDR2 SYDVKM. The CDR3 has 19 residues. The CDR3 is CASSLYRASGGVTTDTQYF. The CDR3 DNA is TGTGCCAGCAGTTTATATCGGGCTAGCGGGGGAGTAACGACAGATACGCAGTATTTT.

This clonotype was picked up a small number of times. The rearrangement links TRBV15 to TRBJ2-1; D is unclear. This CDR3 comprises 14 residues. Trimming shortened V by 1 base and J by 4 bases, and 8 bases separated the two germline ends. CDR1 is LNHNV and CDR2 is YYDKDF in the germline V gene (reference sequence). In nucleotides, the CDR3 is TGTGCCACCAGCAGAGTAACGGAATACAATGAGCAGTTCTTC. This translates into CATSRVTEYNEQFF.

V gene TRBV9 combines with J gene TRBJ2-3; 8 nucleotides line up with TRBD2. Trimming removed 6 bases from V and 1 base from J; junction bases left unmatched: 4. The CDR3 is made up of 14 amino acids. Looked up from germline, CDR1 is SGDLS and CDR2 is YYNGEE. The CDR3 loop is CASTGGARTDTQYF. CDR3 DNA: TGTGCCAGCACCGGGGGGGCCCGCACAGATACGCAGTATTTT.

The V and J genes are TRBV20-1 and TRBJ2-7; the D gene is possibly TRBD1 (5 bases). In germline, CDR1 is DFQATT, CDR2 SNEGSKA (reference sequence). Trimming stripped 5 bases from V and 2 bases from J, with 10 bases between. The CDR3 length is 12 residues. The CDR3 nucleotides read TGCAGTGCTGCCAAAGGGGCCTACGAGCAGTACTTC. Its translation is CSAAKGAYEQYF.

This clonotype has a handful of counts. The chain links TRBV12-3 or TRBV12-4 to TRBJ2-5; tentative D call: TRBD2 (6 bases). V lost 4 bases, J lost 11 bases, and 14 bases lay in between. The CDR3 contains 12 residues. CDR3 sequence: CASSSGDPKQYF. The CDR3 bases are TGTGCCAGCAGTTCGGGGGACCCTAAGCAGTACTTC.

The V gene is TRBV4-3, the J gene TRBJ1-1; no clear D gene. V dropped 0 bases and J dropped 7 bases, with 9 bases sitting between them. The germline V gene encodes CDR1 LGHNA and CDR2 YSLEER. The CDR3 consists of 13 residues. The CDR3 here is CASSQDRRGEAFF. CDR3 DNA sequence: TGCGCCAGCAGCCAAGATAGGCGGGGTGAAGCTTTCTTT.

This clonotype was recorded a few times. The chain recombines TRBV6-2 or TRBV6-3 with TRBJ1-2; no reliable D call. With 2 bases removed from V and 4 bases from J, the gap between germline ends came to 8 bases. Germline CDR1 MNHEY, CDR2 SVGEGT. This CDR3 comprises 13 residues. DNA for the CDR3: TGTGCCAGCAGTTACGAGGTCAGCTATGGCTACACCTTC. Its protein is CASSYEVSYGYTF.

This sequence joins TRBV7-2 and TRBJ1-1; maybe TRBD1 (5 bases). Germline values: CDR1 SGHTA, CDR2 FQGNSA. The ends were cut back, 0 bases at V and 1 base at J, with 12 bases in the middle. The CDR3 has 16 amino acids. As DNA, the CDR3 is TGTGCCAGCAGCTTAGCGGCGACAGTGAAGAACACTGAAGCTTTCTTT. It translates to CASSLAATVKNTEAFF.

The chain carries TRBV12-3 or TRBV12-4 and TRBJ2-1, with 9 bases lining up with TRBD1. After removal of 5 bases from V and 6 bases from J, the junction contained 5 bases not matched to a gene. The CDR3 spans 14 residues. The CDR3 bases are TGTGCCAGCAGTCCCGGACAGGGGCCCAATGAGCAGTTCTTC. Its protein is CASSPGQGPNEQFF.

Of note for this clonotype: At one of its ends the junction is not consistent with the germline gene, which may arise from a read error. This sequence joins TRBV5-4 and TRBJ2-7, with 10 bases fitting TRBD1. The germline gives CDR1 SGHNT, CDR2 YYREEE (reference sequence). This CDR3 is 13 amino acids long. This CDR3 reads CASSVTGGNEQYF. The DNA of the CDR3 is TGTGCCAGCAGCGTGACAGGGGGCAATGAGCAGTACTTT.

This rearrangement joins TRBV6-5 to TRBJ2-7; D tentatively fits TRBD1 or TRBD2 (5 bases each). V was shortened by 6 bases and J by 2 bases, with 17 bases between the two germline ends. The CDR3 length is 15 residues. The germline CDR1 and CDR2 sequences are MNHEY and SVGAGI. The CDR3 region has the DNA TGTGCCAGCAGCTCAGACCGGGACGAGGCCTACGAGCAGTACTTC. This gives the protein CASSSDRDEAYEQYF.

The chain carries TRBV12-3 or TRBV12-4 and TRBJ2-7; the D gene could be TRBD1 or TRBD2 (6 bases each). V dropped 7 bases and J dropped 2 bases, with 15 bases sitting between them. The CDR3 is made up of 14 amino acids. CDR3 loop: CASNSRGLTYEQYF. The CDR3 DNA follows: TGTGCCAGCAATTCCCGGGGGCTGACCTACGAGCAGTACTTC.